The rows below give T cell receptor beta chains drawn from one sample of a study of identical twins. One entry per CDR3 protein results from TCRdb running MiXCR on the 5' RACE reads. The sample records 400,000 to 650,000 distinct CDR3 sequences, approximately 22% being singletons. These data were also reused for a study on T cells expressing NK-cell markers.

Input material: CD4+ T cells sorted from blood. Receptors originate from a woman in her late teens or twenties in good health. CDR3s include the opening cysteine and the closing phenylalanine or tryptophan. A D gene is named only where the DNA matches it firmly. The listing skips clone size in some rows; elsewhere it reads once, few, many or a size class.

abundance	d_gene	len	v_gene	j_gene	CDR3aa	CDR3nt
few	TRBD1	13	TRBV6-1	TRBJ2-7	CASRTGASYEQYF	TGTGCCAGCAGGACAGGGGCTTCCTACGAGCAGTACTTC
.	.	11	TRBV10-3	TRBJ2-1	CAISERTEQFF	TGTGCCATCAGTGAGCGGACTGAGCAGTTCTTC
once	.	14	TRBV5-1	TRBJ1-1	CASSLKRVSTEAFF	TGCGCCAGCAGCTTGAAGAGGGTGAGCACTGAAGCTTTCTTT
.	.	17	TRBV27	TRBJ2-1	CASSLPWGNPGENEQFF	TGTGCCAGCAGTTTGCCCTGGGGCAACCCAGGGGAAAATGAGCAGTTCTTC
.	.	14	TRBV5-1	TRBJ1-3	CASSLSTGGNTIYF	TGCGCCAGCAGCCTCTCCACGGGCGGAAACACCATATATTTT
.	.	16	TRBV15	TRBJ1-6	CATSRDLRAMESPLHF	TGTGCCACCAGCAGAGATCTTAGGGCTATGGAATCACCCCTCCACTTT
few	.	13	TRBV12-3/TRBV12-4	TRBJ2-1	CASSPYLWNEQFF	TGTGCCAGCAGTCCCTATCTATGGAATGAGCAGTTCTTC
few	.	13	TRBV5-1	TRBJ1-2	CASSPGTDRGYTF	TGCGCCAGCAGCCCGGGAACCGACAGGGGCTACACCTTC
.	.	17	TRBV7-9	TRBJ2-6	CASSLGDRTSGANVLTF	TGTGCCAGCAGCTTAGGAGACAGGACGTCTGGGGCCAACGTCCTGACTTTC
.	.	13	TRBV30	TRBJ2-6	CAWNGPGANVLTF	TGTGCCTGGAACGGGCCTGGGGCCAACGTCCTGACTTTC
many	.	14	TRBV3-1	TRBJ2-3	CASSQYGVADTQYF	TGTGCCAGCAGCCAATATGGGGTGGCAGATACGCAGTATTTT
once	TRBD1	15	TRBV15	TRBJ2-7	CATSRGGTGSNEQYF	TGTGCCACCAGCAGGGGGGGGACAGGGAGCAACGAGCAGTACTTC
few	.	13	TRBV12-3/TRBV12-4	TRBJ2-1	CASWALPRNEQFF	TGTGCCAGCTGGGCCCTGCCGAGAAATGAGCAGTTCTTC
few	TRBD1	13	TRBV5-1	TRBJ1-2	CASSQGGSYGYTF	TGCGCCAGCAGTCAGGGGGGATCCTATGGCTACACCTTC
few	.	13	TRBV20-1	TRBJ1-1	CSASRSGNTEAFF	TGCAGTGCTAGCCGGAGTGGGAACACTGAAGCTTTCTTT
.	.	13	TRBV20-1	TRBJ2-5	CSSSYTLQETQYF	TGCAGTTCCTCTTATACCCTCCAAGAGACCCAGTACTTC
.	.	15	TRBV30	TRBJ2-1	CAWSRGSGSYNEQFF	TGTGCCTGGAGTAGAGGGTCCGGCTCCTACAATGAGCAGTTCTTC
few	TRBD1	14	TRBV5-1	TRBJ1-2	CASSSDRVFDGYTF	TGCGCCAGCAGCTCGGACAGGGTATTCGATGGCTACACCTTC
few	TRBD1	13	TRBV29-1	TRBJ1-2	CSVGDRVVGGYTF	TGCAGCGTCGGGGACAGGGTGGTAGGTGGCTACACCTTC
.	.	14	TRBV7-6	TRBJ2-3	CASSSGGRADTQYF	TGTGCCAGCAGCTCCGGGGGGCGGGCAGATACGCAGTATTTT
few	.	14	TRBV5-1	TRBJ1-1	CASRRREVNTEAFF	TGCGCCAGCAGGCGACGGGAGGTGAACACTGAAGCTTTCTTT
many	.	14	TRBV20-1	TRBJ1-3	CSAREHSTGNTIYF	TGCAGTGCTAGAGAACACAGTACAGGAAACACCATATATTTT
.	.	15	TRBV7-2	TRBJ1-1	CASRDNRWLDTEAFF	TGTGCCAGCAGAGACAACAGGTGGTTGGACACTGAAGCTTTCTTT
.	TRBD1	13	TRBV9	TRBJ2-5	CASSVYRGETQYF	TGTGCCAGCAGCGTCTACAGGGGCGAGACCCAGTACTTC
many	TRBD1	14	TRBV18	TRBJ1-5	CASSQTGGNQPQHF	TGTGCCAGCTCGCAGACAGGGGGCAATCAGCCCCAGCATTTT
few	.	14	TRBV20-1	TRBJ2-3	CSARDLATPDTQYF	TGCAGTGCTAGAGATCTAGCTACGCCAGATACGCAGTATTTT
few	TRBD2	18	TRBV7-6	TRBJ2-3	CASSSGLAGGATTDTQYF	TGTGCCAGCAGCTCGGGACTAGCGGGGGGTGCTACCACAGATACGCAGTATTTT
few	TRBD2	14	TRBV20-1	TRBJ2-7	CSARVAGAPREQYF	TGCAGTGCTAGGGTAGCGGGGGCTCCGAGAGAGCAGTACTTC
.	.	13	TRBV4-3	TRBJ2-3	CASSQEKGNTQYF	TGCGCCAGCAGCCAAGAAAAGGGAAATACGCAGTATTTT
few	.	16	TRBV28	TRBJ1-2	CASSLYRKQGNYGYTF	TGTGCCAGCAGTTTATACAGGAAACAGGGTAACTATGGCTACACCTTC
few	.	13	TRBV7-6	TRBJ2-2	CASSLQEAGELFF	TGTGCCAGCAGCTTGCAAGAGGCCGGGGAGCTGTTTTTT
.	.	12	TRBV27	TRBJ2-2	CATSPTVGELFF	TGTGCCACCAGCCCTACGGTAGGGGAGCTGTTTTTT
few	TRBD1	16	TRBV27	TRBJ2-5	CASSSTGTVPGETQYF	TGTGCCAGCAGTAGCACCGGGACAGTACCAGGAGAGACCCAGTACTTC
few	.	14	TRBV10-3	TRBJ2-1	CAIKGTREDNEQFF	TGTGCCATCAAGGGGACCAGGGAAGACAATGAGCAGTTCTTC
few	TRBD2	12	TRBV20-1	TRBJ2-2	CSANRGSGELFF	TGCAGTGCTAACCGCGGGAGCGGGGAGCTGTTTTTT
.	TRBD2	14	TRBV20-1	TRBJ2-3	CSALLAGGTDTQYF	TGCAGTGCTCTACTAGCGGGAGGCACAGATACGCAGTATTTT